This T cell receptor beta chain was sequenced in a study of T cells expressing NK-cell markers. Study context: TCR beta repertoires came from sorted CD3+CD56+NKG2C+, CD3+CD56+NKG2C- and CD3+CD56-NKG2C+ T cells.

About this clonotype: What it binds is not known.

Beta-chain TCR cDNA was generated via 5'RACE template switching with UMIs. TCRdb reprocessed the 5' RACE reads and keeps a single row for each CDR3 protein, giving no DNA. The table counts approximately 150,000 distinct CDR3 sequences; about 18% lies in the top ten. The CDR3 sequence is 16 residues long. Germline V gives CDR1 SEHNR, CDR2 FQNEAQ (reference sequence). Study results and limitations: About 6 donors had dominant NKG2C+ clonotypes that comprised about 1.0-7.0% of their CD8+ T cells.

The V call is TRBV7-9, the J call TRBJ2-3; lacking DNA, the TRBD2 call made by TCRdb goes unchecked. Sequencing used blood T cells: a sorted CD56 or NKG2C T cell subset, CD4+ or CD8+ T cells, or bulk PBMC T cells (not recorded which). The TCR comes from a woman aged 18-69 years in good health. CDR3 amino acids: CASSPSGGGIEDTQYF.